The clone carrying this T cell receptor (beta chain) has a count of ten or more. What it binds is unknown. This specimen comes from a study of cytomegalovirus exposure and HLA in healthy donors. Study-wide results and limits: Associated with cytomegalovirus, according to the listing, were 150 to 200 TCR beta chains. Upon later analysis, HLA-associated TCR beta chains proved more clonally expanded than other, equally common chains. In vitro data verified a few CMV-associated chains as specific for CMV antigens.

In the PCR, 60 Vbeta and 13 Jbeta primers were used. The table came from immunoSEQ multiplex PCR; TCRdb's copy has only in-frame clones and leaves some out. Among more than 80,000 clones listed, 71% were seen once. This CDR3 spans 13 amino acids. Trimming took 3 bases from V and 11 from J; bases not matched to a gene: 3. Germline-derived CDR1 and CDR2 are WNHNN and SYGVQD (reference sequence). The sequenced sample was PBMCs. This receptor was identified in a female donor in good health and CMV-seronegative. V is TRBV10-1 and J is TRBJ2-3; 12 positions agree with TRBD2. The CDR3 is CASSEGLAGKQYF. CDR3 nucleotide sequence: TGCGCCAGCAGTGAAGGACTAGCGGGAAAGCAGTATTTT.